Sequencing of this T cell receptor beta chain was carried out in a study of regulatory T cells in long-lasting Graves disease. Germline CDR1 is DFQATT and CDR2 is SNEGSKA (reference sequence). Deletions cut 3 bases from V and 5 bases from J, with 23 bases between. The CDR3 sequence is 17 residues long. Time point reported: newly diagnosed GD, antithyroid drugs for less than 3 months. The TCR library used RNA extracted from PBMCs. This clonotype was detected ten times or more. Antigen specificity is unknown. HTBI primers from iRepertoire and Arm-PCR of CDR3 regions yielded the TCR beta libraries. TCRdb ran MiXCR on the multiplex PCR reads and lists one entry per CDR3 protein. Found here are 500,000 or so distinct CDR3 sequences, 15% to 20% of them singletons; the top ten hold 12%. Regarding the study as a whole: The number of shared public clonotypes was higher in persistent patients (roughly 3,000) than new patients (966).

The same data also contributed to another study, on T cells in Graves' hyperthyroidism and ophthalmopathy. That study reports: Clinicians diagnosed patients from clinical symptoms, serum thyroxine and TRAb, thyroid ultrasound and orbital computed tomography. First-round RT-PCR of the TCR CDR3 relied on the HTBI primer set.

The chain is built from TRBV20-1 and TRBJ2-1; no clear D gene. This clonotype was obtained from a middle-aged man with Graves disease. The material was peripheral blood mononuclear cells (PBMCs), obtained at new diagnosis, from a patient treated with antithyroid drugs. DNA of the CDR3: TGCAGTGCTAGTCTCGCGCAGCTCACTGGGATACACAATGAGCAGTTCTTC. It translates to CSASLAQLTGIHNEQFF.